This T cell receptor beta chain stems from a study of beta chain features in type 1 diabetes. With V trimmed by 5 bases and J by 4 bases, 7 bases remained unmatched. Germline V gene sequence: CDR1 SEHNR, CDR2 FQNEAQ (reference sequence). This CDR3 region has 14 residues. Study observations and caveats: In every one of the four CD4+ subsets, TCRB CDR3s were moderately but significantly shorter in Type 1 diabetes patients.

As for this clone: Its target is not known. The same CDR3 also results from other DNA sequences found in this sample.

Every isolated RNA sample was fully reverse transcribed, so sequencing captured expressed TCRB transcripts. The protocol was immunoSEQ multiplex PCR, while the TCRdb copy is restricted to in-frame clones and leaves out a portion. The table records under 850,000 clones, under 15% of them present only once. Sequenced: naive CD4+ T cells from blood. This chain connects TRBV7-9 to TRBJ1-2, with 7 bases that match TRBD1. This clonotype originated in a man aged 18 to 30 with type 1 diabetes. CDR3 sequence reads: CASSLGGQSYGYTF. CDR3 DNA sequence: TGTGCCAGCAGCCTGGGGGGACAGTCCTATGGCTACACCTTC.